The present T cell receptor beta chain was sequenced within a study of chemoradiotherapy in HPV16-positive cancers. About the study: Candidate HPV-specific T-cell clones and common TCR motifs came from functional assays in a couple of HPV16-positive patients. Points from the study as a whole: Only a couple of HPV16-positive patients supplied the functional HPV-specificity definition. Candidate HPV-specific clones and E7-related TCR motifs grew in tumor during treatment. In HPV16-positive patients, HPV-responsive T-cell expansion tracked better recurrence-free survival.

The CDR3 totals 14 residues. The V end was cut by 6 bases, the J end by 0 bases, with 9 bases between. Looked up from germline, CDR1 is MNHEY and CDR2 is SVGAGI. About this clone itself: What it recognizes is unknown.

The data were produced by immunoSEQ multiplex PCR, yet TCRdb's version contains in-frame clones alone and is incomplete. The sample consists of 13,000 or so clones, roughly nine tenths of them appearing once. This chain connects TRBV6-5 to TRBJ1-5, with D possibly being TRBD1 (5 bases). This TCR was sampled from a human donor with HPV-associated anogenital cancer. This specimen was blood, taken from a patient who underwent chemoradiotherapy. The CDR3 sequence is CASSRDFSNQPQHF. The CDR3 nucleotides are TGTGCCAGCAGCCGGGACTTTAGCAATCAGCCCCAGCATTTT.